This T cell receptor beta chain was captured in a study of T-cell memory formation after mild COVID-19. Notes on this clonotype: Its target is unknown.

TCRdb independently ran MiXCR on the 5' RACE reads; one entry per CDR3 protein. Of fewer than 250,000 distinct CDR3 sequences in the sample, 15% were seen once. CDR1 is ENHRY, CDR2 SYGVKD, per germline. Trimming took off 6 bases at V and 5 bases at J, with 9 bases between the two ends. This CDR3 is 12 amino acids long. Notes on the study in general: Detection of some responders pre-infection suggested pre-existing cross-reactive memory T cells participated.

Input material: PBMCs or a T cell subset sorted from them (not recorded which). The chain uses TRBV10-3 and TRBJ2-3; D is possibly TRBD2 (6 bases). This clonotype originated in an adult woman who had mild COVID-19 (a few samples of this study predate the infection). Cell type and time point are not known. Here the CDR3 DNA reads TGTGCCATCAGCCCAGCGGGAGATACGCAGTATTTT. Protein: CAISPAGDTQYF.